The 19 T cell receptor beta chains given below trace back to one sample, sequenced in a study of human T cells and chemical hapten exposure. Described time point: patch test 1, 2 weeks after DPC sensitization. The treatment here: therapeutic diphenylcyclopropenone sensitization with weekly scalp DPC. TCRdb fed the RACE reads into MiXCR, producing one record per CDR3 protein. In the table there are under 85,000 distinct CDR3 sequences, 10% of which are singletons. Sequencing was performed on whole blood, taken in connection with sensitization to the hapten diphenylcyclopropenone (DPC). These receptors were collected from a woman aged 45-65 years with alopecia areata. Some clones in this sample may be carry-over from other donors' samples.

This clonotype was picked up many times. This chain connects TRBV6-5 to TRBJ2-4; 10 positions agree with TRBD1. This CDR3 spans 17 amino acids. The V and J ends lost 6 bases and 0 bases, in that order; junction bases with no gene match: 8. CDR1 is MNHEY and CDR2 is SVGAGI in the germline V gene. This chain's CDR3 is CASRGKRQGAAKNIQYF. The DNA of the CDR3 is TGTGCCAGCAGGGGGAAAAGACAGGGGGCAGCCAAAAACATTCAGTACTTC.

The J gene is TRBJ2-3, the V gene TRBV5-1, with D possibly being TRBD1 (6 bases). Germline V lookup: CDR1 SGHRS, CDR2 YFSETQ. V lost 0 bases and J 3 bases, leaving 11 bases between the germline ends. This CDR3 contains 15 residues. CDR3 bases: TGCGCCAGCAGCTTGGCCAGGGGCGGGACAGATACGCAGTATTTT. It codes for CASSLARGGTDTQYF.

In regard to this clonotype: Here the CDR3 omits its conserved ending phenylalanine or tryptophan, so a read error is the likely source. This chain uses TRBV10-3 with TRBJ2-5; 7 nucleotides align to TRBD1. The germline V gene encodes CDR1 ENHRY and CDR2 SYGVKD. The ends lost 5 bases at V and 9 bases at J; junction bases unmatched: 12. The CDR3 spans 14 residues. The CDR3 spells CAISQDEKGAAQYL. CDR3 DNA sequence: TGTGCCATCAGTCAAGACGAGAAGGGGGCTGCCCAGTACCTC.

This clonotype was seen a handful of times. The chain is built from TRBV12-3 or TRBV12-4 and TRBJ2-5, with 10 bases that match TRBD2. The junction had 9 bases not matched to a gene; V was cut back by 3 bases and J by 5 bases. This CDR3 contains 16 residues. In nucleotides, the CDR3 is TGTGCCAGCAGTTTGAGTCTAGCGGGAGTAGTGGAGACCCAGTACTTC. This sequence encodes CASSLSLAGVVETQYF.

V usage is TRBV5-1 and J usage is TRBJ2-7; D is perhaps TRBD1 (5 bases). Germline lookup yields CDR1 SGHRS and CDR2 YFSETQ. CDR3 length: 15 residues. V shed 4 bases and J shed 2 bases, with 16 bases lying between them. CDR3 bases: TGCGCCAGCAGCCCGCAGCAGGGTCTTACCTACGAGCAGTACTTC. It specifies CASSPQQGLTYEQYF.

Only a few counts were recorded for this clonotype. CDR3 bases: TGTGCCAGCATCCCGACGGACCGGGGATTCTATGGCTACACCTTC. It yields the protein CASIPTDRGFYGYTF. This chain links TRBV7-9 with TRBJ1-2, with D hard to call. The germline V gene has CDR1 SEHNR and CDR2 FQNEAQ (reference sequence). V lost 7 bases and J lost 4, with 19 bases in between. The CDR3 extends over 15 amino acids.

The chain uses TRBV10-3 and TRBJ2-1, with D tentatively TRBD1 (6 bases). V lost 5 bases and J 0 bases, leaving 17 bases between the germline ends. The CDR3 covers 17 residues. CDR1 ENHRY and CDR2 SYGVKD come from the germline V gene. CDR3 nucleotide sequence: TGTGCCATCAGTACCTCGACAGGCTACAGCTCCTACAATGAGCAGTTCTTC. Residues: CAISTSTGYSSYNEQFF.

This clonotype has at least ten counts. The rearrangement uses TRBV6-5 and TRBJ1-4; a weak D match, TRBD1 (5 bases). With 8 bases removed from V and 3 bases from J, the gap between germline ends came to 13 bases. Germline CDR1 is MNHEY and CDR2 is SVGAGI. The CDR3 is made up of 14 amino acids. In DNA, the CDR3 is TGTGCCAGCGCCCCCAGGGACTCTAATGAAAAACTGTTTTTT. Translation gives CASAPRDSNEKLFF.

Only a few counts were recorded for this clonotype. The rearrangement joins TRBV5-4 to TRBJ1-1; 9 bases agree with TRBD1. V was clipped by 4 bases and J by 6 bases; unmatched bases: 7. In germline, CDR1 is SGHNT, CDR2 YYREEE (reference sequence). CDR3 size: 14 residues. The CDR3, as DNA: TGTGCCAGCAGCCCGACAGGGGGGGGTGCTGAAGCTTTCTTT. Translated, it gives CASSPTGGGAEAFF.

The chain joins TRBV14 to TRBJ2-2, with D uncertain. Germline assignment: CDR1 SGHDN and CDR2 FVKESK. The CDR3 is 14 residues long. The germline V and J ends were trimmed by 5 bases and 2 bases, with 9 bases remaining between them. CDR3 nucleotide sequence: TGTGCCAGCAGCTACCTGCCTAACACCGGGGAGCTGTTTTTT. The encoded protein is CASSYLPNTGELFF.

The chain links TRBV15 to TRBJ2-1, with 9 positions matching TRBD2. CDR3 size: 17 residues. The V and J ends lost 0 bases and 4 bases, in that order; junction bases with no gene match: 7. Germline V gene lookup returns CDR1 LNHNV and CDR2 YYDKDF (reference sequence). The CDR3 coding sequence is TGTGCCACCAGCAGAGATCGAGAGACTAGCGGATACAATGAGCAGTTCTTC. The encoded protein is CATSRDRETSGYNEQFF.

V and J are TRBV28 and TRBJ2-3; TRBD2 aligns across 14 bases. V dropped 1 base and J dropped 5; count of bases not matched to a gene: 2. The CDR3 consists of 16 residues. Looked up from germline, CDR1 is MDHEN and CDR2 is SYDVKM. The DNA of the CDR3 is TGTGCCAGCAGTTTATTAGGGACTAGCGGGAGAGATACGCAGTATTTT. It yields the protein CASSLLGTSGRDTQYF.

The chain joins TRBV11-2 to TRBJ2-1; TRBD1 agrees at 9 bases. The V gene's germline CDR1 is SGHAT and CDR2 FQNNGV. J was trimmed by 5 bases and V by 4 bases; bases with no gene match: 6. This CDR3 region has 15 residues. The CDR3 coding sequence is TGTGCCAGCAGCTCACAGGGGGCTAAGGACAATGAGCAGTTCTTC. Translating gives CASSSQGAKDNEQFF.

Ten or more counts support this clonotype. The gene calls are TRBV23-1 and TRBJ2-7; D might be TRBD2 (7 bases). TRBV23-1 is treated as an ORF (open reading frame) with a function not yet certain. V was trimmed by 0 bases and J by 2 bases, leaving 17 bases between them. The length of the CDR3 is 17 residues. The CDR3 protein is CASSQSLGGPGTYEQYF. The DNA of the CDR3 is TGCGCCAGCAGTCAATCGTTGGGGGGGCCGGGCACCTACGAGCAGTACTTC.

This clonotype was observed a handful of times. The chain joins TRBV14 to TRBJ2-1, with 9 bases matching TRBD2. Germline V gene sequence: CDR1 SGHDN, CDR2 FVKESK. J lost 15 bases, V lost 3 bases, and 6 bases had no gene match. The CDR3 contains 12 residues. The CDR3 DNA follows: TGTGCCAGCAGCCAGGGACTAGCCCGGCGGTTCTTC. This codes for CASSQGLARRFF.

There are many counts of this clonotype. The rearrangement links TRBV29-1 to TRBJ2-7, with D unclear. V lost 5 bases, J lost 2 bases, and 10 bases lay in between. Germline V gene sequence: CDR1 SQVTM, CDR2 ANQGSEA. The CDR3 runs to 12 residues. This CDR3 reads CSVFGQTYEQYF. CDR3 sequence (DNA): TGCAGCGTTTTTGGGCAGACCTACGAGCAGTACTTC.

This chain links TRBV14 with TRBJ2-3; D is uncertain. CDR1 SGHDN and CDR2 FVKESK come from the germline V gene. Trimming removed 1 base at V and 6 bases at J, with 2 bases between. CDR3 size: 11 residues. CDR3 coding DNA: TGTGCCAGCAGCCAAGTCGATACGCAGTATTTT. Its translation: CASSQVDTQYF.

This chain joins TRBV12-3 or TRBV12-4 and TRBJ2-1, with 12 bases that match TRBD2. The CDR3 extends over 18 amino acids. V lost 5 bases, J lost 8 bases, and 16 bases stayed unmatched. The chain's CDR3 is CASSPRGRLAGDSDEQFF. The DNA of the CDR3 is TGTGCCAGCAGTCCCCGAGGTCGACTAGCGGGAGATTCCGATGAGCAGTTCTTC.

This clonotype was seen a few times. This chain uses TRBV3-1 with TRBJ2-1; 7 nucleotides align to TRBD1. The CDR3 covers 18 residues. V trimming: 0 bases; J trimming: 0 bases; junction bases outside the gene matches: 8. Germline V gives CDR1 LGHDT, CDR2 YNNKEL (reference sequence). CDR3 in amino acids: CASSQEGGQYYSYNEQFF. The CDR3 coding sequence is TGTGCCAGCAGCCAAGAAGGGGGACAGTATTACTCCTACAATGAGCAGTTCTTC.